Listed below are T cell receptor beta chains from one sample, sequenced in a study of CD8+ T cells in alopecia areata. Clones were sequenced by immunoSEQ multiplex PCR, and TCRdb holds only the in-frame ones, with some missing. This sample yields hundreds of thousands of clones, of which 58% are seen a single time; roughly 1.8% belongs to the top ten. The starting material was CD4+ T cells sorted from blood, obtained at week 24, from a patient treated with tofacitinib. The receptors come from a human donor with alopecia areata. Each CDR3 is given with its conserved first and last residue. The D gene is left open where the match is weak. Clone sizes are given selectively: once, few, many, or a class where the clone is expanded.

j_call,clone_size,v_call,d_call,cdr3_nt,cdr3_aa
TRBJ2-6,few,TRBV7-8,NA,TGTGCCAGCAGCTTAGCCGGAACCGGGGCCAACGTCCTGACTTTC,CASSLAGTGANVLTF
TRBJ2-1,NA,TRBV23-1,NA,TGCGCCAGCAGTCAAGTCCAGATATCTTACAATGAGCAGTTCTTC,CASSQVQISYNEQFF
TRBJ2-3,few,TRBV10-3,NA,TGTGCCATCAGTGATGTGGATGGCACAGATACGCAGTATTTT,CAISDVDGTDTQYF
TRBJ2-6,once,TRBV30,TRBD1,TGTGCCTGGAGTGCCGGTCAGGGGGCTTCTGGGGCCAACGTCCTGACTTTC,CAWSAGQGASGANVLTF
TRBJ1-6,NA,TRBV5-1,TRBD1,TGCGCCAGCAGCCACGGGACAGCCTTCCCCTCCTATAATTCACCCCTCCACTTT,CASSHGTAFPSYNSPLHF
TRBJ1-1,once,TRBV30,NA,TGTGCCTCCTCCCGCGGGGCGAACACTGAAGCTTTCTTT,CASSRGANTEAFF
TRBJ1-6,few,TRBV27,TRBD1,TGTGCCAGCAGTATCCAGGGGGGCTCACCCCTCCACTTT,CASSIQGGSPLHF
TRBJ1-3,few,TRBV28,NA,TGTGCCAAGCGAGGGGGTGGAAACACCATATATTTT,CAKRGGGNTIYF
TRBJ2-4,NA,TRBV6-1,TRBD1,TGTGCCAGCAGCCCGGGACAGGGTGCGAACATTCAGTACTTC,CASSPGQGANIQYF
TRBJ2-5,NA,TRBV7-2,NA,TGTGCCAGCAGCTTAGGCCGGCCCTCGGAGACCCAGTACTTC,CASSLGRPSETQYF
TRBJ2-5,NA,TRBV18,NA,TGTGCCAGCTCACCACCGTCGGAGGGGGAGACCCAGTACTTC,CASSPPSEGETQYF
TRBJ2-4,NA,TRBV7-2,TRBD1,TGTGCCAGCAGCTTAAGGGGACAGGGGGTCGAAAACATTCAGTACTTC,CASSLRGQGVENIQYF
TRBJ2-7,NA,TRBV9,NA,TGTGCCAGCAGCGAGGGACGGAACTCCTACGAGCAGTACTTC,CASSEGRNSYEQYF
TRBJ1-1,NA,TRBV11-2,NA,TGTGCCAGCAGCTTGGATAGTCTGAACACTGAAGCTTTCTTT,CASSLDSLNTEAFF
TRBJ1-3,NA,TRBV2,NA,TGTGCCAGCAGGTTCTCTGGAAACACCATATATTTT,CASRFSGNTIYF
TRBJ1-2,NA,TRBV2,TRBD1,TGTGCCAGCACTAGGGGACAGGGACCGGGTGGCTACACCTTC,CASTRGQGPGGYTF
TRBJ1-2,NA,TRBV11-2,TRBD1,TGTGCCAGCAGTCGGGACAGGGGCCGAGGTGGCTACACCTTC,CASSRDRGRGGYTF
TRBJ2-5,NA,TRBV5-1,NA,TGCGCCAGCAGCCTCACAGACCCTCGGGAGACCCAGTACTTC,CASSLTDPRETQYF
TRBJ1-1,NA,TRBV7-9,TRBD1,TGTGCCAGCAGCGAAGACAGGGGAAACACTGAAGCTTTCTTT,CASSEDRGNTEAFF
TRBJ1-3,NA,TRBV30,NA,TGTGCCCGGACAGTGAACTCTGGAAACACCATATATTTT,CARTVNSGNTIYF
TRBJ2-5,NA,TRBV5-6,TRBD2,TGTGCCAGCAGCTTAAGGACTAGCGGGGGGGCCCCGTACTTC,CASSLRTSGGAPYF
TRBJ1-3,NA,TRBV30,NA,TGTGCCTGGATCACGAGGGCTGGAAACACCATATATTTT,CAWITRAGNTIYF
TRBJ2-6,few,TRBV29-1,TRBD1,TGCAGCGTTACCGGGACAGGGGTCTCTGGGGCCAACGTCCTGACTTTC,CSVTGTGVSGANVLTF
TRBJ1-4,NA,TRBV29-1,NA,TGCAGCGTTGGACTGGGGGGTGAAAAACTGTTTTTT,CSVGLGGEKLFF
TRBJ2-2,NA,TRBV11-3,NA,TGTGCCAGCAGCCTAAACACCGGGGAGCTGTTTTTT,CASSLNTGELFF
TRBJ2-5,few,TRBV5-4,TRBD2,TGTGCCAGCAGCCCTGTGGGAGTAGCGGGGCAAGAGACCCAGTACTTC,CASSPVGVAGQETQYF
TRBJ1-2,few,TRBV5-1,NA,TGCGCCAGCAGCTTGGAATTGGGAGCTAACTATGGCTACACCTTC,CASSLELGANYGYTF
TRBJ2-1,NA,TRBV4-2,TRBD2,TGTGCCAGCAGCCAAGCGGCGCGGGCGGGGGGGCTGAATGAGCAGTTCTTC,CASSQAARAGGLNEQFF
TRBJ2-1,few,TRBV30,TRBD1,TGTGCCTGCTACCGACCGGGACAGGGGGGTAATGAGCAGTTCTTC,CACYRPGQGGNEQFF
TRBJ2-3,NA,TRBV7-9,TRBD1,TGTGCCAGCAGGTCTCAACGGACAGGGCGCACAGATACGCAGTATTTT,CASRSQRTGRTDTQYF
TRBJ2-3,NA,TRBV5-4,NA,TGTGCCAGCAGCTTGGGACTAGATCCTAGCACAGATACGCAGTATTTT,CASSLGLDPSTDTQYF
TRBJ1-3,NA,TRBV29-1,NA,TGCAGCGCATCCAGGTACTCTGGAAACACCATATATTTT,CSASRYSGNTIYF
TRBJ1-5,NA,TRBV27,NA,TGTGCCAGCAGTTTATTACAGGATCAGCCCCAGCATTTT,CASSLLQDQPQHF
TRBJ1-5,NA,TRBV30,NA,TGTGCCTGGAGTGGGTTTGGACACAGCAATCAGCCCCAGCATTTT,CAWSGFGHSNQPQHF
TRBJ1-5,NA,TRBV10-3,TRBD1,TGTGCCATTAGACAGGGGGATCAGCCCCAGCATTTT,CAIRQGDQPQHF
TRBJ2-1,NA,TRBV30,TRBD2,TGTGCCTGGACAATAGCGGGGGGGCTCAATGAGCAGTTCTTC,CAWTIAGGLNEQFF
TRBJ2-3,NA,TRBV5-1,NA,TGCGCCAGCAGTGTACAGGACCTTCGATCAGATACGCAGTATTTT,CASSVQDLRSDTQYF
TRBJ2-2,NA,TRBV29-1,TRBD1,TGCAGCGTTGGACACTTCCGGGACAGACCCACCGGGGAGCTGTTTTTT,CSVGHFRDRPTGELFF
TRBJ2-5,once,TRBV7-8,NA,TGTGCCAGCAGCCCTGGACAGCAAGAGACCCAGTACTTC,CASSPGQQETQYF
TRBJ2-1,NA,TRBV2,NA,TGTGCCAGCAGTGTAGGCTCAGAGGGGTGGAATGAGCAGTTCTTC,CASSVGSEGWNEQFF
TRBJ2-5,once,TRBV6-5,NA,TGTGCCAGCAGTTACTCGGGAGGAAGGGCGACCCAGTACTTC,CASSYSGGRATQYF
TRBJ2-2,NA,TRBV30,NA,TGTGCCTGGAGAGCTTACATAGGCACCGGGGAGCTGTTTTTT,CAWRAYIGTGELFF